These 28 T cell receptor beta chains were all obtained from the same sample, sequenced in a study of human T cells and chemical hapten exposure. The time point: patch test 1, 2 weeks after DPC sensitization. Treatment of the sample: therapeutic diphenylcyclopropenone sensitization with weekly scalp DPC. MiXCR was run by TCRdb on the RACE reads, yielding one entry per CDR3 protein. The sample records 65,000 to 85,000 distinct CDR3 sequences, around a tenth being singletons. Sequencing was performed on whole blood, taken in connection with sensitization to the hapten diphenylcyclopropenone (DPC). The origin of the receptors is a woman aged 45-65 years with alopecia areata. Some clones in this sample may be carry-over from other donors' samples.

This clonotype came up a few times. The chain has TRBV3-2 and TRBJ1-5. TRBV3-2 is listed as a pseudogene. CDR3 size: 18 residues. The CDR3 DNA reads as TGTGCCAGCAGCCAAGAGAAGGTGGGAAAGGATAGCAATCAGCCCCAGCATTTT. It is translated as CASSQEKVGKDSNQPQHF.

The chain has TRBV7-3 and TRBJ1-1; TRBD1 agrees at 12 bases. This CDR3 spans 14 amino acids. Germline V CDR1 and CDR2: SGHTA, FQGTGA. J gave up 6 bases and V 5 bases, and 4 bases lay outside the gene matches. The CDR3 loop is CASSRGQGASEAFF. CDR3 coding DNA: TGTGCCAGCAGCCGGGGACAGGGGGCCTCTGAAGCTTTCTTT.

This chain uses TRBV11-2 with TRBJ2-2; 11 nucleotides agree with TRBD2. CDR1 is SGHAT and CDR2 is FQNNGV in the germline V gene. This CDR3 contains 15 residues. The ends lost 3 bases at V and 3 bases at J; junction bases unmatched: 0. Here the CDR3 reads CASSLTSGDTGELFF. CDR3 bases: TGTGCCAGCAGCTTGACTAGCGGGGACACCGGGGAGCTGTTTTTT.

V and J are TRBV10-3 and TRBJ2-1; perhaps TRBD1 as D (6 bases). This CDR3 is built from 15 residues. The germline V gene encodes CDR1 ENHRY and CDR2 SYGVKD. The V gene lost 3 bases and the J gene lost 9 bases, with 18 bases spanning the gap. CDR3 DNA sequence: TGTGCCATCAGTGATTTCAGGGGAACGAGTGCTGAGCAGTTCTTC. It is translated as CAISDFRGTSAEQFF.

This clonotype was picked up many times. The chain employs TRBV12-3 or TRBV12-4 and TRBJ2-3; D remains ambiguous. V lost 2 bases to trimming and J lost 6 bases, with 6 bases between them. The CDR3 is made up of 12 amino acids. The CDR3 DNA reads TGTGCCAGCAGTTTAAAGTCCGATACGCAGTATTTT. It translates to CASSLKSDTQYF.

This rearrangement joins TRBV7-2 to TRBJ2-5, with 7 bases that match TRBD2. This CDR3 comprises 16 residues. Germline V gene lookup returns CDR1 SGHTA and CDR2 FQGNSA. V gave up 3 bases and J gave up 1 base; unmatched junction bases: 8. The CDR3 loop reads CASSFSTAGIQETQYF. CDR3 DNA sequence: TGTGCCAGCAGCTTTTCCACAGCGGGGATCCAAGAGACCCAGTACTTC.

The chain recombines TRBV5-1 with TRBJ1-3, with TRBD1 identical over 8 bases. The length of the CDR3 is 14 residues. Trimming at V came to 4 bases and at J to 2 bases, leaving 2 bases not matched to a gene. In germline, CDR1 is SGHRS, CDR2 YFSETQ. CDR3 bases: TGCGCCAGCAGCAGGGGACAGGCTGGAAACACCATATATTTT. This translates into CASSRGQAGNTIYF.

The chain joins TRBV11-2 to TRBJ2-1, with D perhaps being TRBD1 or TRBD2 (6 bases each). V lost 0 bases and J lost 1, with 22 bases in between. The CDR3 has 20 amino acids. Germline lookup yields CDR1 SGHAT and CDR2 FQNNGV. The CDR3 protein is CASSLEGGGSGRRSYNEQFF. In DNA form, the CDR3 reads TGTGCCAGCAGCTTAGAGGGGGGCGGTAGCGGAAGGCGTTCCTACAATGAGCAGTTCTTC.

The chain joins TRBV4-3 to TRBJ2-2, with D possibly being TRBD2 (5 bases). There are 15 residues in the CDR3. The V end lost 0 bases, the J end lost 4 bases, and 9 bases lay between the germline ends. CDR1 LGHNA and CDR2 YSLEER come from the germline V gene. This CDR3 is CASSQESGPTGELFF. CDR3 bases: TGCGCCAGCAGCCAAGAGAGCGGCCCCACCGGGGAGCTGTTTTTT.

The sample holds a few counts of this clonotype. V usage is TRBV30 and J usage is TRBJ2-1; 14 bases agree with TRBD2. The CDR3 is 16 amino acids. The ends lost 2 bases at V and 5 bases at J; junction bases unmatched: 5. CDR1 is GTSNPN and CDR2 is SVGIG in the germline V gene (reference sequence). CDR3 protein: CAWSPWTSGRNNEQFF. CDR3 in DNA: TGTGCCTGGAGTCCCTGGACTAGCGGGAGGAACAATGAGCAGTTCTTC.

This clonotype has only a few counts. The chain combines TRBV29-1 with TRBJ2-2; D is possibly TRBD1 (6 bases). CDR1 SQVTM and CDR2 ANQGSEA come from the germline V gene. The CDR3 spans 15 residues. Deletions cut 6 bases from V and 5 bases from J, with 19 bases between. The CDR3 protein is CSVDDTGFGTGELFF. CDR3 coding DNA: TGCAGCGTCGACGATACAGGGTTCGGGACCGGGGAGCTGTTTTTT.

Only a few counts were recorded for this clonotype. This rearrangement joins TRBV3-1 to TRBJ2-7, with TRBD2 matching over 7 bases. Germline CDR1 and CDR2: LGHDT and YNNKEL (reference sequence). The CDR3 has 15 amino acids. V lost 1 base to trimming and J lost 1 base; unmatched junction nucleotides: 4. The CDR3 region has the DNA TGTGCCAGCAGCCAAGCCGCCGGGGGGTCCTACGAGCAGTACTTC. It specifies CASSQAAGGSYEQYF.

In DNA, the CDR3 is TGTGCCAGCACTCCCTCCCCCGGGGGGAGCGGCACCGGGGAGCTGTTTTTT. Amino acid sequence: CASTPSPGGSGTGELFF. This chain connects TRBV6-2 or TRBV6-3 to TRBJ2-2, with TRBD2 matching over 7 bases. This CDR3 spans 17 amino acids. Germline V lookup: CDR1 MNHEY, CDR2 SVGEGT. V lost 7 bases and J lost 4; bases outside the gene matches: 15.

The rearrangement joins TRBV29-1 to TRBJ1-2; 7 positions match TRBD1. The CDR3 is 15 amino acids. Per germline, CDR1 SQVTM and CDR2 ANQGSEA. The V gene end was trimmed by 6 bases and the J gene end by 0 bases; junction bases not matched to a gene: 10. CDR3 in DNA: TGCAGCGTCGGAAACCGCGGGACAGCTAACTATGGCTACACCTTC. Its translation: CSVGNRGTANYGYTF. Full variable domain (missing parts from reference TRBV29-1 and TRBJ1-2): SAVISQKPSRDICQRGTSLTIQCQVDSQVTMMFWYRQQPGQSLTLIATANQGSEATYESGFVIDKFPISRPNLTFSTLTVSNMSPEDSSIYLCSVGNRGTANYGYTFGSGTRLTVV.

The V and J genes are TRBV7-9 and TRBJ1-6; no firm D call. The CDR3 runs 15 residues. Trimming removed 1 base at V and 4 bases at J, with 8 bases between. Germline V lookup: CDR1 SEHNR, CDR2 FQNEAQ (reference sequence). CDR3 residues: CASSLVRQYNSPLHF. For the CDR3, the DNA is TGTGCCAGCAGCTTAGTTAGGCAGTATAATTCACCCCTCCACTTT.

The table lists this clonotype with a few counts. V gene TRBV3-1 combines with J gene TRBJ2-7, with a possible D match to TRBD2 (5 bases). The V and J ends lost 6 bases and 3 bases respectively, with 21 bases between them. The CDR3 has 16 residues. The germline CDR1 and CDR2 sequences are LGHDT and YNNKEL (reference sequence). CDR3 coding DNA: TGTGCCAGCAGTCTAAACCCTTTCGCCGGAGGCTACGAGCAGTACTTC. Translating gives CASSLNPFAGGYEQYF.

The rearrangement links TRBV2 to TRBJ1-1; the D gene is possibly TRBD1 (5 bases). V lost 11 bases and J 2 bases, leaving 15 bases between the germline ends. In germline, CDR1 is SNHLY, CDR2 FYNNEI. The CDR3 runs 13 residues. DNA for the CDR3: TGTGCCCTAGGGAGGGGTGGAAACACTGAAGCTTTCTTT. Protein sequence: CALGRGGNTEAFF.

This clonotype was recorded a few times. The chain has TRBV12-3 or TRBV12-4 and TRBJ1-3; D possibly corresponds to TRBD1 (6 bases). CDR3 length: 14 residues. V was shortened by 10 bases and J by 0 bases, with 13 bases between the two germline ends. The CDR3 nucleotides are TGTGCCACCGCCCAGACAGGCTCTGGAAACACCATATATTTT. Amino acids: CATAQTGSGNTIYF.

This clonotype has more than one count but fewer than ten. In DNA, the CDR3 is TGTGCCAGCAGCTCCCCGGGACAGGGGTCAGGGGAGCAGTACTTC. It yields the protein CASSSPGQGSGEQYF. The chain combines TRBV7-8 with TRBJ2-7, with 10 bases lining up with TRBD1. The germline gives CDR1 SGHVS, CDR2 FQNEAQ. The CDR3 loop spans 15 amino acids. Trimming took 4 bases from V and 7 from J; bases not matched to a gene: 10.

The rearrangement joins TRBV28 to TRBJ2-5; maybe TRBD2 (6 bases). In germline, CDR1 is MDHEN, CDR2 SYDVKM. This CDR3 is built from 14 residues. Trimming shortened V by 6 bases and J by 1 base, and 12 bases separated the two germline ends. CDR3 protein: CASRGLSSQETQYF. For the CDR3, the DNA is TGTGCCAGCAGGGGACTCTCCAGCCAAGAGACCCAGTACTTC.

The V gene is TRBV15, the J gene TRBJ2-5; D unresolved. The germline V gene encodes CDR1 LNHNV and CDR2 YYDKDF (reference sequence). This CDR3 is 15 amino acids long. Between the trimmed V and J ends, which lost 1 base and 5 bases, there was a span of 14 bases. CDR3 sequence reads: CATSRVRHKEETQYF. In DNA form, the CDR3 reads TGTGCCACCAGCAGAGTTAGGCACAAGGAGGAGACCCAGTACTTC.

This chain links TRBV11-1 with TRBJ2-6; D unclear. The CDR3 consists of 15 residues. Trimming cost V 3 bases and J 4 bases, with 10 bases left between them. CDR1 and CDR2 (germline): SGHAT, FQDESV (reference sequence). The CDR3: CASSFILLGANVLTF. The CDR3 bases are TGTGCCAGCAGCTTTATACTGCTCGGGGCCAACGTCCTGACTTTC. The full variable domain, its missing parts supplied by reference TRBV11-1 and TRBJ2-6, is EAEVAQSPRYKITEKSQAVAFWCDPISGHATLYWYRQILGQGPELLVQFQDESVVDDSQLPKDRFSAERLKGVDSTLKIQPAELGDSAMYLCASSFILLGANVLTFGAGSRLTVL.

This clonotype was seen a handful of times. The CDR3 DNA reads as TGTGCCAGCAGCTTAGACCGGGTCAGGGCCCAGTACTTC. Amino acids: CASSLDRVRAQYF. The chain combines TRBV7-2 with TRBJ2-5; the D gene is possibly TRBD1 (5 bases). The CDR3 runs 13 residues. V lost 1 base, J lost 9 bases, and 12 bases lay in between. From germline, CDR1 is SGHTA and CDR2 FQGNSA.

This clonotype was observed a handful of times. The V gene is TRBV20-1, the J gene TRBJ2-2; D possibly corresponds to TRBD2 (6 bases). There are 12 residues in the CDR3. CDR1 is DFQATT and CDR2 is SNEGSKA in the germline V gene (reference sequence). V lost 6 bases and J lost 5, with 10 bases in between. The CDR3 bases are TGCAGTGCGCGTCGGGAGACCGGGGAGCTGTTTTTT. It translates to CSARRETGELFF.

This clonotype was counted between two and nine times. The gene calls are TRBV29-1 and TRBJ2-5; TRBD1 aligns across 10 bases. The CDR3 has 14 residues. The germline gives CDR1 SQVTM, CDR2 ANQGSEA. Trimming took 7 bases from V and 5 from J; bases not matched to a gene: 10. The CDR3 DNA sequence: TGCAGCGGCCGACAGGGGGCAGGGCGGGAGACCCAGTACTTC. It yields the protein CSGRQGAGRETQYF.

V is TRBV28 and J is TRBJ2-1; the D gene could be TRBD1 or TRBD2 (5 bases each). The CDR3 runs to 19 residues. Germline CDR1 MDHEN, CDR2 SYDVKM. Trimming took off 4 bases at V and 1 base at J, with 23 bases between the two ends. DNA for the CDR3: TGTGCCAGCAGTTCCCGTCCGAGTCCGGGGCGCTGGTCCTACAATGAGCAGTTCTTC. The encoded protein is CASSSRPSPGRWSYNEQFF. The full variable domain, rest sourced from reference TRBV28 and TRBJ2-1, is DVKVTQSSRYLVKRTGEKVFLECVQDMDHENMFWYRQDPGLGLRLIYFSYDVKMKEKGDIPEGYSVSREKKERFSLILESASTNQTSMYLCASSSRPSPGRWSYNEQFFGPGTRLTVL.

This clonotype was seen at least ten times. V usage is TRBV19 and J usage is TRBJ1-5; no clear D. The CDR3 spans 12 residues. The germline gives CDR1 LNHDA, CDR2 SQIVND (reference sequence). Trimming pared 1 base from V and 5 bases from J, leaving 3 bases between. The CDR3 coding sequence is TGTGCCAGTAGTATAGCCTATCAGCCCCAGCATTTT. Residues: CASSIAYQPQHF.

V gene TRBV18 combines with J gene TRBJ2-5, with a tentative D call TRBD2 (6 bases). The V gene lost 2 bases and the J gene lost 8 bases, with 18 bases spanning the gap. CDR1 and CDR2 from the germline V gene are KGHSH and LQKENI. CDR3 size: 15 residues. In nucleotides, the CDR3 is TGTGCCAGCTCACCAGGAACGGGAGCCGCCGGAACCCAGTACTTC. This sequence encodes CASSPGTGAAGTQYF.